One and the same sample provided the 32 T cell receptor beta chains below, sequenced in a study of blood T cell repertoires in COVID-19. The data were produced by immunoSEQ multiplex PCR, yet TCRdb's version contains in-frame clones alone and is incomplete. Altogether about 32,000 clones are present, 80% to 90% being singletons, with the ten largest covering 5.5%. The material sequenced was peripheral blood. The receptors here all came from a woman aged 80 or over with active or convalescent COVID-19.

CDR3 coding DNA: TGTGCCAGCAGTTGGGAGGGCGGGACTTCCCCCTACGAGCAGTACTTC. It yields the protein CASSWEGGTSPYEQYF. V usage is TRBV28 and J usage is TRBJ2-7; 7 bases align to TRBD2. The germline V gene has CDR1 MDHEN and CDR2 SYDVKM. With V trimmed by 4 bases and J by 2 bases, 11 bases remained unmatched. The CDR3 spans 16 residues.

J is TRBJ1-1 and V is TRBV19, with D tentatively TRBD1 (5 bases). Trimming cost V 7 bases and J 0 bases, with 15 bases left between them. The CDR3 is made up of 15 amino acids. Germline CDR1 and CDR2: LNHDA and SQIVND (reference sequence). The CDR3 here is CASTLDAGVNTEAFF. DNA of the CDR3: TGTGCCAGTACTCTGGACGCGGGGGTGAACACTGAAGCTTTCTTT.

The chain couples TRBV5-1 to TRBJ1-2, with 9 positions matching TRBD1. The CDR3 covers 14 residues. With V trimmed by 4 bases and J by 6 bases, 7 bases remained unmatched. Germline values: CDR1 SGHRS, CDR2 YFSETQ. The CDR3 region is CASSAGQGEDGYTF. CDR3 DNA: TGCGCCAGCAGCGCGGGACAGGGAGAGGATGGCTACACCTTC.

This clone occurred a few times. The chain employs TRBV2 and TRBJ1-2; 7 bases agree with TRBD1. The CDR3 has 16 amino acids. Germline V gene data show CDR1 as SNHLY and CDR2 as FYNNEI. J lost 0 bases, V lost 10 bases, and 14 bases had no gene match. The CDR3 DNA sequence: TGTGCCACGTCCCGGGACAGCAAGCGAACTAACTATGGCTACACCTTC. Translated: CATSRDSKRTNYGYTF.

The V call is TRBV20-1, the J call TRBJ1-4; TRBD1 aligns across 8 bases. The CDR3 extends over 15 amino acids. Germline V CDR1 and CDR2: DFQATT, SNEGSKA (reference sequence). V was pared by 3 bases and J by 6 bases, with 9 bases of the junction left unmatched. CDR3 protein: CSASRPRGRDEKLFF. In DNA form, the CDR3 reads TGCAGTGCTAGTCGACCCAGGGGGCGCGATGAAAAACTGTTTTTT.

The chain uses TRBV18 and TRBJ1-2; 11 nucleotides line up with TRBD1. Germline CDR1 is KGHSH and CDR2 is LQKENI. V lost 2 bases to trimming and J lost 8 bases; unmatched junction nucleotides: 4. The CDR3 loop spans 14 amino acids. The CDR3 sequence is CASSPEDRGRGYTF. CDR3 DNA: TGTGCCAGCTCACCAGAGGACAGGGGGCGCGGCTACACCTTC.

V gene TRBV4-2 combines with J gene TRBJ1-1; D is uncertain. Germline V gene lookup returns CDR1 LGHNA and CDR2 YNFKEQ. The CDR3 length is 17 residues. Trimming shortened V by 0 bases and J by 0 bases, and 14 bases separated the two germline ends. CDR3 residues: CASSQDPQASVNTEAFF. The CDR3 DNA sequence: TGTGCCAGCAGCCAAGATCCTCAAGCGTCGGTGAACACTGAAGCTTTCTTT.

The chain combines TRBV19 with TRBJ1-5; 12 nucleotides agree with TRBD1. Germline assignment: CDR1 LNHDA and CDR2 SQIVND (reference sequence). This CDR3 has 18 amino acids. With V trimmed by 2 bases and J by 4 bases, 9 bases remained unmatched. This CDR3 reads CASSIRGQGAPVNQPQHF. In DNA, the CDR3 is TGTGCCAGTAGTATACGGGGACAGGGGGCCCCCGTAAATCAGCCCCAGCATTTT.

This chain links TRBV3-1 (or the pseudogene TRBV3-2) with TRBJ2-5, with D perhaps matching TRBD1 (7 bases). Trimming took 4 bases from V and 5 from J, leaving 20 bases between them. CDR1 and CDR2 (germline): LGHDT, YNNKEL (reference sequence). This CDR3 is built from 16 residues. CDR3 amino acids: CASSPKEGTARETQYF. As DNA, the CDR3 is TGTGCCAGCAGCCCAAAGGAGGGGACAGCAAGGGAGACCCAGTACTTC.

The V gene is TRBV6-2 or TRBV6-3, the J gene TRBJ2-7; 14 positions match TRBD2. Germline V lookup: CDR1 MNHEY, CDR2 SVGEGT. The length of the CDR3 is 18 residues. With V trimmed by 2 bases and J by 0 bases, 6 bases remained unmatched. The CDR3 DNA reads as TGTGCCAGCAGTTACCCGAGGACTAGCGGGAGGAACTCCTACGAGCAGTACTTC. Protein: CASSYPRTSGRNSYEQYF.

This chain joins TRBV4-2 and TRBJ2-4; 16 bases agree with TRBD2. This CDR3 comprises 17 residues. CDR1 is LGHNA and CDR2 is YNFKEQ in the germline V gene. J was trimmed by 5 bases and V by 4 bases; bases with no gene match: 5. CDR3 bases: TGTGCCAGCAGCCTGGGACTAGCGGGAGGGCCTGAAAACATTCAGTACTTC. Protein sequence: CASSLGLAGGPENIQYF.

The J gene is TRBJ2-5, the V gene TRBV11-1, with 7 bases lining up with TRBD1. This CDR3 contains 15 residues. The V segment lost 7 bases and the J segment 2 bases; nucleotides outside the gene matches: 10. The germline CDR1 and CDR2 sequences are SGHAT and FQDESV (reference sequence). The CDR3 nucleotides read TGTGCCAGCACCCTGGGAGAGACAGGGCAAGAGACCCAGTACTTC. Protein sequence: CASTLGETGQETQYF.

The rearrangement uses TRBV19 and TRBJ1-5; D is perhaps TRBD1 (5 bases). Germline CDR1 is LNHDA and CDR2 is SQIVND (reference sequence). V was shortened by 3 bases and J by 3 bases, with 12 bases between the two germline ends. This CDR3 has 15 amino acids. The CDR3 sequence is CASSMGLLVNQPQHF. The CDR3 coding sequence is TGTGCCAGTAGTATGGGACTCCTTGTCAATCAGCCCCAGCATTTT. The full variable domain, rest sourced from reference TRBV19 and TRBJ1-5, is DGGITQSPKYLFRKEGQNVTLSCEQNLNHDAMYWYRQDPGQGLRLIYYSQIVNDFQKGDIAEGYSVSREKKESFPLTVTSAQKNPTAFYLCASSMGLLVNQPQHFGDGTRLSIL.

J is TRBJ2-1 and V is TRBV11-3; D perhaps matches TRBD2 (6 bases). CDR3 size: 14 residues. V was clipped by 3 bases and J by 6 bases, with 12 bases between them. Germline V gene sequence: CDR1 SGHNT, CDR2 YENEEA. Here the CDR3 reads CASSFSYSGNEQFF. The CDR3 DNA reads TGTGCCAGCAGCTTCTCGTATAGCGGCAATGAGCAGTTCTTC.

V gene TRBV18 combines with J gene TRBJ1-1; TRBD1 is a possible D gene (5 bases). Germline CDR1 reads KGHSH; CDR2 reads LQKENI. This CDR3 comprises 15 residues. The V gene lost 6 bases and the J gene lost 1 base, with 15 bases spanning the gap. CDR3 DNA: TGTGCCAGCTCCCAGTCGAGACAGTGGAACACTGAAGCTTTCTTT. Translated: CASSQSRQWNTEAFF.

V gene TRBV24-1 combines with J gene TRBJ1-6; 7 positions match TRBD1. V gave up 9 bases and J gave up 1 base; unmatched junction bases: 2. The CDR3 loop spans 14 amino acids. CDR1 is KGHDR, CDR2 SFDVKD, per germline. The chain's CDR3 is CATRDSSYNSPLHF. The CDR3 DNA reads TGTGCCACCCGGGACAGTTCCTATAATTCACCCCTCCACTTT.

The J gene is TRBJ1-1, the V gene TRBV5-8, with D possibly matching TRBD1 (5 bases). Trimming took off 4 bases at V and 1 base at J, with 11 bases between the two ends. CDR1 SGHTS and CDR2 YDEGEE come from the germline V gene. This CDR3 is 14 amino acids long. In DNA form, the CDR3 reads TGTGCCAGCAGCAAAAGACAGAAGAACACTGAAGCTTTCTTT. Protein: CASSKRQKNTEAFF. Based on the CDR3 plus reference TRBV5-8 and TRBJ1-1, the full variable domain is EAGVTQSPTHLIKTRGQQATLRCSPISGHTSVYWYQQALGLGLQFLLWYDEGEERNRGNFPPRFSGRQFPNYSSELNVNALELEDSALYLCASSKRQKNTEAFFGQGTRLTVV.

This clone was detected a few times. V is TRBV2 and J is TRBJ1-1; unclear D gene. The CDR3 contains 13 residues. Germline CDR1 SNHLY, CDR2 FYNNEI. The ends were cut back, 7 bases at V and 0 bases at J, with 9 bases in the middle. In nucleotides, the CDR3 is TGTGCCAGCACGAGGGAGGTGAACACTGAAGCTTTCTTT. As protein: CASTREVNTEAFF.

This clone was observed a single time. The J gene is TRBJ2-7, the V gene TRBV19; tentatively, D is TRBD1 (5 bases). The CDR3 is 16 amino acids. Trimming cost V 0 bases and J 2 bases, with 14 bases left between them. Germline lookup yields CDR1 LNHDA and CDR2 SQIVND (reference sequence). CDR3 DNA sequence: TGTGCCAGTAGTATAGAGGCAGGGCCCCGGGCCTACGAGCAGTACTTC. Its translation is CASSIEAGPRAYEQYF.

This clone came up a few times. In DNA, the CDR3 is TGTGCCAGCAGCTTCTGGCAGGGGACCAATGAGCAGTTCTTC. This sequence encodes CASSFWQGTNEQFF. The chain uses TRBV7-9 and TRBJ2-1; D is possibly TRBD1 (6 bases). The CDR3 runs 14 residues. V shed 3 bases and J shed 6 bases, with 12 bases lying between them. Germline assignment: CDR1 SEHNR and CDR2 FQNEAQ (reference sequence).

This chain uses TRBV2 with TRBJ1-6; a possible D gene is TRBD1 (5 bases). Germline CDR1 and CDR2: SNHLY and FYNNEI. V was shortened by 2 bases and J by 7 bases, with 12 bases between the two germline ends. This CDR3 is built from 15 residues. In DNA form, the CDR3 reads TGTGCCAGCAGTGAACCAGGGTCAGGGAATTCACCCCTCCACTTT. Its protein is CASSEPGSGNSPLHF.

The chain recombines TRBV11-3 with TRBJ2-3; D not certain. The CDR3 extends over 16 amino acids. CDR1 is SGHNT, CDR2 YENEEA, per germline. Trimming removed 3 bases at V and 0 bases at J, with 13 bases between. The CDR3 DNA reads TGTGCCAGCAGCTTGATTAGGAGCGTAAGCACAGATACGCAGTATTTT. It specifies CASSLIRSVSTDTQYF.

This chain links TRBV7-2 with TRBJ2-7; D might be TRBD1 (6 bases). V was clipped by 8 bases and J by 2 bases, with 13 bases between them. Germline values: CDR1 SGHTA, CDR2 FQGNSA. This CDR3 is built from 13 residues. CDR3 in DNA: TGTGCCAGCGGGCAGGGGACAACCTACGAGCAGTACTTC. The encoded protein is CASGQGTTYEQYF.

This CDR3 reads CAIRGQGPNSPLHF. As DNA, the CDR3 is TGTGCCATCAGAGGACAGGGTCCAAATTCACCCCTCCACTTT. The chain recombines TRBV10-3 with TRBJ1-6; 8 bases line up with TRBD1. Germline V gene lookup returns CDR1 ENHRY and CDR2 SYGVKD. The CDR3 totals 14 residues. The junction had 5 bases not matched to a gene; V was cut back by 6 bases and J by 7 bases.

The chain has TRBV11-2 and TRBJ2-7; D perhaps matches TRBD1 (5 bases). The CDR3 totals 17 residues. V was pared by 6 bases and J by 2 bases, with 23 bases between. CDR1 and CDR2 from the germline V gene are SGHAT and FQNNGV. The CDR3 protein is CASRRLGQGSRTYEQYF. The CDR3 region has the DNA TGTGCCAGCAGGAGGTTAGGGCAGGGATCGAGGACCTACGAGCAGTACTTC.

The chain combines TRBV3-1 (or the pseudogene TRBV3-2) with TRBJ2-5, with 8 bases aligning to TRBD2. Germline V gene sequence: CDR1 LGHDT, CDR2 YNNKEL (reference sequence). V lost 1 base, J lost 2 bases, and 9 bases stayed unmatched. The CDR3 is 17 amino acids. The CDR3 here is CASSQGTGGPSQETQYF. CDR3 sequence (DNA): TGTGCCAGCAGCCAAGGGACGGGAGGGCCTTCGCAAGAGACCCAGTACTTC.

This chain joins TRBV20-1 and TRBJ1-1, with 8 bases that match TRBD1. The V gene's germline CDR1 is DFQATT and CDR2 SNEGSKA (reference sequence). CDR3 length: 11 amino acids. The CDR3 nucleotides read TGCAGGGGGGGACAGGACACTGAAGCTTTCTTT. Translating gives CRGGQDTEAFF.

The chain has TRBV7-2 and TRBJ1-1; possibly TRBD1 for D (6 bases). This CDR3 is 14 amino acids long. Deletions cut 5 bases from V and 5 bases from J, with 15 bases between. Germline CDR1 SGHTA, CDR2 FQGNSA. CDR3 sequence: CASSPTSQGTEAFF. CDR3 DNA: TGTGCCAGCAGCCCCACGTCCCAGGGGACTGAAGCTTTCTTT.

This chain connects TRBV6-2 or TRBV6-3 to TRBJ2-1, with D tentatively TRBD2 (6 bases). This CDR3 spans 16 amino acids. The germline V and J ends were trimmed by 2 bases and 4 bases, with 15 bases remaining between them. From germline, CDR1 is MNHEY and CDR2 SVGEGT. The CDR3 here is CASSYARTTSYNEQFF. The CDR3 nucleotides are TGTGCCAGCAGTTACGCCCGGACTACATCGTACAATGAGCAGTTCTTC.

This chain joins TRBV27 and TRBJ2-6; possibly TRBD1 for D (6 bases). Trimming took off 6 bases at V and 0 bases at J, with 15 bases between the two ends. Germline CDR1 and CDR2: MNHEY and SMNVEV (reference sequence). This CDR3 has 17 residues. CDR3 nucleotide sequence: TGTGCCAGCAGGACTCACGAGGGGGTCTCTGGGGCCAACGTCCTGACTTTC. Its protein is CASRTHEGVSGANVLTF.

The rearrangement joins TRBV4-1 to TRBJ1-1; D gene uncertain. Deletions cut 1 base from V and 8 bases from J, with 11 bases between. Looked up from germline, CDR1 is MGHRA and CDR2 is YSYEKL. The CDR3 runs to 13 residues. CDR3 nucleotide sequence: TGCGCCAGCAGCCAAGGCAGAGGTATAGAAGCTTTCTTT. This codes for CASSQGRGIEAFF.

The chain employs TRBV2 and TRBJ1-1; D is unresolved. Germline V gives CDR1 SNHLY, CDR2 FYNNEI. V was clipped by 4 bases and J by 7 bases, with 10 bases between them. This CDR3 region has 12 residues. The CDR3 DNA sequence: TGTGCCAGCAGTGTACGGGGTAGTGAAGCTTTCTTT. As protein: CASSVRGSEAFF.